The entry that follows covers one T cell receptor beta chain sequence. The antigen this receptor binds is unknown. No per-base quality is available; no much larger clone lies one base away. To be included, a participant needed at least one PBMC sample from before ART initiation plus at least two post-ART samples. Treatment was received in the United States of America by all participants with HIV. Before DNA extraction, cryopreserved samples of roughly 1-10 million PBMC were thawed and washed. At the time of the earliest PBMC sample for each participant with HIV, ages ranged from roughly 20 to 60 years. PBMC samples were contributed by each participant from 1-4 timepoints before ART initiation and 2-8 timepoints after ART initiation, with a median of 7 samples. Serial HIV viral load, CD4+ T-cell count, ART history and demographic data were obtained for every participant. Using a Qiagen kit on a QIAcube, genomic DNA was extracted from unsorted PBMC, with samples processed in batches of 12.

This record belongs to a study of long-term antiretroviral therapy in people with HIV (dated by TCRdb to the early 2020s). In terms of the full investigation: Collection of the earliest samples took place about a decade ahead of the 2015 WHO recommendation for immediate ART, at a time when ART was typically delayed until CD4 counts fell. This retrospective serial study examined whether starting ART and sustained HIV suppression were associated with changes in the composition and diversity of the TRB repertoire in peripheral blood. A total of 150 to 200 cryopreserved PBMC samples came from approximately 30 adults with confirmed HIV infection and were collected serially over a mean of roughly 6 years (range 1-12). Of the roughly 30 participants with HIV, about twelve were female. No cross-contamination during QIAcube processing turned up in test extractions that ran a monoclonal T-cell line alongside about 30 polyclonal samples. General study outcomes and caveats: Since PBMC availability was limited, sequencing covered only the TCR beta chain, with no alpha chain pairing. Expanded TRB clones identified before ART initiation dominated the repertoire across all time points, though the dominance fluctuated and decreased in many PLHIV after ART. CDR3 length ranges in HIV repertoires were narrower than in controls, and network structure suggested an antigen-experienced repertoire with only a slight naive shift after ART. Because pre-ART samples had limited cell numbers, profiling was done on unsorted PBMC rather than on sorted CD4+ and CD8+ T cells. The samples span the years 2004 to 2017, and the ART regimens used at that time may not be as effective as current regimens. A significant increase in TRB diversity was found to be associated with ART initiation, although TRB diversity was observed to remain significantly below that of transplant donor controls even after long-term ART. Inferences about post-ART repertoire changes were limited because no data were available on ART adherence, viral resistance or therapy changes.

The immunoSEQ hsTCRB v3.0 assay was used at survey level resolution for TRB variable region sequencing. The targeted TRB sequencing depth was about 35,000-55,000 T-cell genomes per sample. TRB libraries were pooled and sequenced on an Illumina MiSeq using a v3 150-cycle kit. Per the original workflow: Analysis of repertoires was carried out in R inside a reproducible Nextflow workflow spanning QC, data transformation and analysis. Custom analyses were implemented in LymphoSeq2, an R package for AIRR-Seq data exploration. A handful of samples yielding fewer than 5000 total TRB sequences were excluded, leaving 150 to 200 analyzed HIV repertoires. Among the 170 to 200 retained HIV repertoires, 55 to 60 were collected before ART initiation and 120 to 140 after ART initiation. Repertoires were downsampled to 5000 TRB nucleotide sequences, with summary statistics averaged over 100 downsampling iterations. The analysis kept only TRB sequences whose CDR3 regions were at least seven amino acids long. A Shannon entropy-derived clonality score and the Gini coefficient were used to measure diversity. In the repertoire networks, any two of the top 5000 CDR3 amino acid sequences were connected whenever the two sequences differed by an edit distance of one. Antigen specificity groups and MHC restriction were predicted for TRB CDR3 amino acid sequences with GLIPH2. To flag known associations with CMV, EBV, HIV or tissue antigens, CDR3 amino acid sequences were compared against VDJdb and McPAS-TCR. Pre-ART, post-ART and control groups were compared with Wilcoxon signed-rank tests and Holm-Bonferroni correction. TCRdb mirrors the immuneACCESS table, restricted to in-frame sequences. Some clones are absent from its copies; in checked studies, under half trace to an unresolved V gene, and the reason for the others is unknown. V, J and clone size derive from that table, while D and trimming were established from the DNA sequence. This sample holds about 33,000 clones; more than 60% were observed only once. Clones ranked in the top ten supply about 7% of the sample.

According to the germline V gene (reference sequence), CDR1 reads LNHDA and CDR2 reads SQIVND. V was cut back by 2 bases and J by 0 bases, leaving a gap of 11 bases between them. CDR3 length: 16 amino acids, cysteine to phenylalanine. The kept DNA is CDR3 alone, 48 bases in frame from the first base. This specimen was unsorted PBMCs, taken 2 years after starting antiretroviral therapy. The rearranged chain carries TRBV19 and TRBJ1-5; there is no confident call for the D gene. This clonotype was sampled from a woman aged 45-65 years with HIV. The CDR3 protein is CASSITLGASNQPQHF. The DNA sequence is given as TGTGCCAGTAGTATAACGCTCGGAGCTAGCAATCAGCCCCAGCATTTT.